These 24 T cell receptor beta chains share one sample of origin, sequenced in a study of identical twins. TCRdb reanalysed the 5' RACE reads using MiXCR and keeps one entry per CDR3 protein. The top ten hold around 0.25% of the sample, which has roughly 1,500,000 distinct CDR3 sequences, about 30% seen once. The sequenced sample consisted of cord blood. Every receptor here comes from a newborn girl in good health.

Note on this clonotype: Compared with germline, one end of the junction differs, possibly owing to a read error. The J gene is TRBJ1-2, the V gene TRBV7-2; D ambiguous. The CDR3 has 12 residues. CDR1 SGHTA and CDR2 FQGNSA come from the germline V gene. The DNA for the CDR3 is TGTGCCGGCAGCTTAGTAGGCTATGGCTACACCTTC. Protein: CAGSLVGYGYTF.

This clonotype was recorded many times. The CDR3 sequence is CASSPIASSTDTQYF. CDR3 DNA: TGTGCCAGCTCACCGATCGCCTCTAGCACAGATACGCAGTATTTT. The genes are TRBV18 and TRBJ2-3; D uncertain. The CDR3 spans 15 residues. Germline CDR1 and CDR2: KGHSH and LQKENI. Trimming pared 3 bases from V and 0 bases from J, leaving 10 bases between.

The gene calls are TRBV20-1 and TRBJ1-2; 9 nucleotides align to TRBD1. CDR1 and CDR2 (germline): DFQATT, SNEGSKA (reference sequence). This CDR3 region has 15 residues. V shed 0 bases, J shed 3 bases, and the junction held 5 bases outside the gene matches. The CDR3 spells CSARESRDRDYGYTF. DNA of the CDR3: TGCAGTGCTAGAGAGAGCCGGGACAGGGACTATGGCTACACCTTC.

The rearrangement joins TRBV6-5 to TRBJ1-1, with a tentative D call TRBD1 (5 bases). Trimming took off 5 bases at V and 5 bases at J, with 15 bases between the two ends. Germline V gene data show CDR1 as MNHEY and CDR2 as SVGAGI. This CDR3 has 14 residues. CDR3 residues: CASSMGGSGTEAFF. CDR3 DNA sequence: TGTGCCAGCAGTATGGGCGGCTCAGGGACTGAAGCTTTCTTT.

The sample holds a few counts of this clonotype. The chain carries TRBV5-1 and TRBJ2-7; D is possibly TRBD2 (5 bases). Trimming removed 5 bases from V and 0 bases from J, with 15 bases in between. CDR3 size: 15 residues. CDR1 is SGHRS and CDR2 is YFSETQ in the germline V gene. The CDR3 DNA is TGCGCCAGCAGGGGAGACTACCTGAGCTCCTACGAGCAGTACTTC. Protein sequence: CASRGDYLSSYEQYF. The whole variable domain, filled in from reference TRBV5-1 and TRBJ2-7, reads KAGVTQTPRYLIKTRGQQVTLSCSPISGHRSVSWYQQTPGQGLQFLFEYFSETQRNKGNFPGRFSGRQFSNSRSEMNVSTLELGDSALYLCASRGDYLSSYEQYFGPGTRLTVT.

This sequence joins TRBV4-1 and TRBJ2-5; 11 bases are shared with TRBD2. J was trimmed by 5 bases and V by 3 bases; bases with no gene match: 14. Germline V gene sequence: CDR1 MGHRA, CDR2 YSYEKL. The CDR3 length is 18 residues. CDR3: CASSQGGRLAGSRETQYF. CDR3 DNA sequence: TGCGCCAGCAGCCAGGGGGGCCGACTAGCGGGAAGTCGGGAGACCCAGTACTTC.

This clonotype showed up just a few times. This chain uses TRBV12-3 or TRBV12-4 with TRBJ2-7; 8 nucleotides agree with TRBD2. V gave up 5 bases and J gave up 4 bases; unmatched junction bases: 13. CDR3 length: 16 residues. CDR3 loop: CASSGGTSWGRYEQYF. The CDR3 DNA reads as TGTGCCAGCAGTGGGGGGACTAGTTGGGGAAGGTACGAGCAGTACTTC.

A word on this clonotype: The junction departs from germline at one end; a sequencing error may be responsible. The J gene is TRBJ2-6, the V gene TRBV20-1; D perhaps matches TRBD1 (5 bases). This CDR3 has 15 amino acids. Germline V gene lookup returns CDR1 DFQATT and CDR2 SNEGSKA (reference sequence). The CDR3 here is CSARDMAAGANVPTF. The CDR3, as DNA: TGCAGTGCTAGAGATATGGCAGCTGGGGCCAACGTCCCGACTTTC.

The CDR3 DNA is TGTGCCAGCATGTTAGTCGGCTCCTATAATTCACCCCTCCACTTT. Protein sequence: CASMLVGSYNSPLHF. This rearrangement joins TRBV28 to TRBJ1-6; no clear D. Germline values: CDR1 MDHEN, CDR2 SYDVKM. Trimming took 7 bases from V and 0 from J, leaving 10 bases between them. CDR3 length: 15 amino acids.

CDR3 protein: CASSEWSEATQYF. The CDR3 DNA follows: TGTGCCAGCAGTGAATGGTCCGAGGCTACGCAGTATTTT. This rearrangement joins TRBV6-1 to TRBJ2-3; no definite D call. This CDR3 is built from 13 residues. V lost 2 bases and J lost 8, with 11 bases in between. CDR1 is MNHNS and CDR2 is SASEGT in the germline V gene.

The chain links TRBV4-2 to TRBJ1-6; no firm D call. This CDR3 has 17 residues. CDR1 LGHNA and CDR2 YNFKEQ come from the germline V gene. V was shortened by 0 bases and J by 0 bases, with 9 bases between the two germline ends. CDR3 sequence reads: CASSQDTPSSYNSPLHF. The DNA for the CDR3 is TGTGCCAGCAGCCAAGATACCCCGAGCTCCTATAATTCACCCCTCCACTTT.

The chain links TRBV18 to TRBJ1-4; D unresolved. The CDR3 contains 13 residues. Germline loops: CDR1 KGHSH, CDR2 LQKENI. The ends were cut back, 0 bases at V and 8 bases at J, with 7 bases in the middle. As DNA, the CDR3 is TGTGCCAGCTCACCACCCAGAAACGAAAAACTGTTTTTT. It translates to CASSPPRNEKLFF.

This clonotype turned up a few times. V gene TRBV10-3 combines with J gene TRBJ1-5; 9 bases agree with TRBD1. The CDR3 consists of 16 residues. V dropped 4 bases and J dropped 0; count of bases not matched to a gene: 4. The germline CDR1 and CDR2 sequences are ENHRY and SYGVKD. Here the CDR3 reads CAISGGQGDSNQPQHF. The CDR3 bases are TGTGCCATCAGTGGGGGACAGGGCGATAGCAATCAGCCCCAGCATTTT.

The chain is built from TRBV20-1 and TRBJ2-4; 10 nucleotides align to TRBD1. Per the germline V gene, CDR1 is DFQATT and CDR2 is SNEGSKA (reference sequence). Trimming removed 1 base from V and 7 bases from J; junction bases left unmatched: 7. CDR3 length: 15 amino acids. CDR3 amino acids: CSARGGDRGPNIQYF. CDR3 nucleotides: TGCAGTGCTAGAGGTGGCGACAGGGGGCCGAACATTCAGTACTTC.

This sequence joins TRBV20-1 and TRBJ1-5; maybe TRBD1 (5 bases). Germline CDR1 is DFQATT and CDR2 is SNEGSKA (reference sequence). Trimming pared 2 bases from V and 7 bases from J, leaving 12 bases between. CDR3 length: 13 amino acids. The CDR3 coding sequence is TGCAGTGCTAGACCTATGGGGGGACAGCCCCAGCATTTT. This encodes CSARPMGGQPQHF.

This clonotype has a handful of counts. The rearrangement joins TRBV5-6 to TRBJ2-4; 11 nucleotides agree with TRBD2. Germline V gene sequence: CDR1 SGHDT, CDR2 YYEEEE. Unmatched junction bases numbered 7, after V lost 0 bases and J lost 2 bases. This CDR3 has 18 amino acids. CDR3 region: CASSLGLAGRGPKNIQYF. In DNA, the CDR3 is TGTGCCAGCAGCTTGGGACTAGCGGGACGGGGGCCCAAAAACATTCAGTACTTC.

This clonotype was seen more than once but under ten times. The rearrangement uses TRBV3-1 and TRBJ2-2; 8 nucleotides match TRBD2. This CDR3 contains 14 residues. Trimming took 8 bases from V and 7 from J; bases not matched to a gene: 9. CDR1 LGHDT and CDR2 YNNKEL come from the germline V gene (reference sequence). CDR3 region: CASRSGLAGGELFF. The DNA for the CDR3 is TGTGCCAGCCGATCCGGGCTAGCGGGCGGGGAGCTGTTTTTT.

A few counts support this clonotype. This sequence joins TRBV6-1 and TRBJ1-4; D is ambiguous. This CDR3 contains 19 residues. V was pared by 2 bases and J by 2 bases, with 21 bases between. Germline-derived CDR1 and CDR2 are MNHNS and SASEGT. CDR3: CASSEFLGWRRPTNEKLFF. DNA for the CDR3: TGTGCCAGCAGTGAATTTTTGGGGTGGAGGAGGCCGACTAATGAAAAACTGTTTTTT.

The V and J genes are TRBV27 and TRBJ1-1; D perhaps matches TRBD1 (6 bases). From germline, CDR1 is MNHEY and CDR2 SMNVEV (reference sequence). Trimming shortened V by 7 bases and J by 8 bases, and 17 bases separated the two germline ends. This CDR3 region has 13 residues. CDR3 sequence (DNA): TGTGCCAGCACCCCTTCCCAGGGGCGGGAAGCTTTCTTT. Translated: CASTPSQGREAFF.

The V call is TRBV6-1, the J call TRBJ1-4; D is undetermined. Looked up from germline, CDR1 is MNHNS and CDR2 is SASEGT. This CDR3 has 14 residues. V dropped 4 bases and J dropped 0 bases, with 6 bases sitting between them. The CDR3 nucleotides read TGTGCCAGCAGTGTGAAGTCAACTAATGAAAAACTGTTTTTT. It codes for CASSVKSTNEKLFF.

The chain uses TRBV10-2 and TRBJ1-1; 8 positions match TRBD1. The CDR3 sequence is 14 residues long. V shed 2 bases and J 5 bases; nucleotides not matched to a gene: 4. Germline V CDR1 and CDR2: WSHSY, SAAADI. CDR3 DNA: TGCGCCAGCAGTGAGCTGACAGGGGTGACTGAAGCTTTCTTT. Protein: CASSELTGVTEAFF.

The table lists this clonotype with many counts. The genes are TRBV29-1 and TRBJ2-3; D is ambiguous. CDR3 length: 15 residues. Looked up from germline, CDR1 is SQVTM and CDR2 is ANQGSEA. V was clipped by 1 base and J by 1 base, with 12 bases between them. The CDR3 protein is CSVEVTQTRTDTQYF. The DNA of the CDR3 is TGCAGCGTTGAAGTGACCCAGACCCGCACAGATACGCAGTATTTT.

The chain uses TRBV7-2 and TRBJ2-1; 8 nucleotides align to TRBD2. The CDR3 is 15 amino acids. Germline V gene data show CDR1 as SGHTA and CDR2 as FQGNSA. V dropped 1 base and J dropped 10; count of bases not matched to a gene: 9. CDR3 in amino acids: CASSLGGGRSYEQFF. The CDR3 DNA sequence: TGTGCCAGCAGCTTAGGCGGGGGGCGCTCCTACGAGCAGTTCTTC.

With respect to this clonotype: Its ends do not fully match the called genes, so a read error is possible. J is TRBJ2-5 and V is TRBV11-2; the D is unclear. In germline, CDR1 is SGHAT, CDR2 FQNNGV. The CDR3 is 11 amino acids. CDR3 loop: CAGSATETQYF. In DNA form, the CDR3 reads TGTGCCGGCAGCGCGACGGAGACCCAGTACTTC.